The 6 T cell receptor beta chains presented below share a single source sample, sequenced in a study of T cells in Graves' hyperthyroidism and ophthalmopathy. Authors of the study amplified TCR beta CDR3 regions from RNA transcripts. During a first-round RT-PCR of the TCR CDR3, the HTBI primer set was used. TCRdb ran MiXCR on the multiplex PCR reads and lists one entry per CDR3 protein. This repertoire shows under 450,000 distinct CDR3 sequences, roughly 14% found once; its top ten account for 13% to 15%. Material for sequencing was blood. The receptor set was obtained from a woman aged 18-35 years with Graves' hyperthyroidism.

In this sample, this clonotype turned up many times. The chain links TRBV3-1 to TRBJ2-5; D uncertain. V gave up 4 bases and J gave up 5 bases, with 8 bases separating them. CDR3 size: 12 residues. Germline V gene sequence: CDR1 LGHDT, CDR2 YNNKEL (reference sequence). The CDR3 spells CASSLSVETQYF. CDR3 sequence (DNA): TGTGCCAGCAGCCTATCCGTGGAGACCCAGTACTTC.

This clonotype occurred many times. This chain connects TRBV10-3 to TRBJ1-1, with no clear D. Trimming shortened V by 0 bases and J by 10 bases, and 15 bases separated the two germline ends. This CDR3 comprises 14 residues. The V gene's germline CDR1 is ENHRY and CDR2 SYGVKD. The CDR3 region has the DNA TGTGCCATCAGTGAGTCGTGGGAGAGGGCTTTAGCTTTCTTT. Translated, it gives CAISESWERALAFF.

This clonotype was found a few times. The chain links TRBV9 to TRBJ1-5; 7 bases agree with TRBD1. V lost 3 bases and J lost 4; bases outside the gene matches: 10. This CDR3 comprises 16 residues. The germline gives CDR1 SGDLS, CDR2 YYNGEE. CDR3 nucleotides: TGTGCCAGCAGCGCGGGAGTGACAGGGAGAAATCAGCCCCAGCATTTT. It codes for CASSAGVTGRNQPQHF.

V is TRBV19 and J is TRBJ2-7; 10 nucleotides line up with TRBD2. CDR3 length equals 16 residues. In germline, CDR1 is LNHDA, CDR2 SQIVND (reference sequence). With 0 bases clipped from V and 2 bases from J, the junction kept 4 bases outside the gene matches. CDR3 in amino acids: CASSIDQLAGTYEQYF. CDR3 in DNA: TGTGCCAGTAGTATAGATCAACTAGCGGGAACCTACGAGCAGTACTTC.

This clonotype was observed many times. V and J are TRBV28 and TRBJ1-2; D gene unclear. The CDR3 covers 12 residues. CDR1 and CDR2 (germline): MDHEN, SYDVKM. Trimming took off 5 bases at V and 8 bases at J, with 12 bases between the two ends. The CDR3 sequence: CASSARARGYTF. CDR3 nucleotides: TGTGCCAGCAGTGCTCGGGCTCGGGGCTACACCTTC.

The chain has TRBV3-1 and TRBJ2-1, with 10 bases matching TRBD2. Germline V gene data show CDR1 as LGHDT and CDR2 as YNNKEL (reference sequence). This CDR3 comprises 19 residues. V lost 2 bases, J lost 4 bases, and 14 bases stayed unmatched. CDR3 nucleotides: TGTGCCAGCAGCCAAAAAGCGGGAGGGTACGGCGGCGGTTACAATGAGCAGTTCTTC. This gives the protein CASSQKAGGYGGGYNEQFF.